The clone carrying this T cell receptor beta chain appeared a few times. Its target is not known. These data originate in a study of CD8 T cells in ankylosing spondylitis. Germline V gives CDR1 SGHRS, CDR2 YFSETQ. The V end lost 2 bases, the J end lost 3 bases, and 11 bases lay between the germline ends. This CDR3 has 14 residues. General study findings and limits: A motif in TCR beta, a set of roughly eight highly homologous variants, appeared characteristic of ankylosing spondylitis blood.

TCRdb re-called the 5' RACE reads through MiXCR, storing one row per CDR3 protein. The sample holds 450,000 or so distinct CDR3 sequences, about 25% seen once. This clonotype was sampled from a male donor with ankylosing spondylitis. Sequenced input: blood, either unsorted or a sorted T cell fraction (not recorded which). The V and J genes are TRBV5-1 and TRBJ2-5; D possibly corresponds to TRBD2 (5 bases). Written as DNA, the CDR3 is TGCGCCAGCAGCTTACGTGGGAGAGAAGAGACCCAGTACTTC. It codes for CASSLRGREETQYF.